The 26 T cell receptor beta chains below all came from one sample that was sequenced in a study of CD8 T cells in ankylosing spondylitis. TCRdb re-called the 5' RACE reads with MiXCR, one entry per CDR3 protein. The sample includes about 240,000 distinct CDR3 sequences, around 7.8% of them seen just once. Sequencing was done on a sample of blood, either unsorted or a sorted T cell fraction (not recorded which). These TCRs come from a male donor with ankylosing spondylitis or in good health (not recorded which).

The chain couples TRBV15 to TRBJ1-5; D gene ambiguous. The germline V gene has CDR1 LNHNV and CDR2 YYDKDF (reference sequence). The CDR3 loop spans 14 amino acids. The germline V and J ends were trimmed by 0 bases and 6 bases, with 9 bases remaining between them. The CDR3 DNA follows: TGTGCCACCAGCAGAGAAAAGACGGGTCAGCCCCAGCATTTT. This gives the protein CATSREKTGQPQHF.

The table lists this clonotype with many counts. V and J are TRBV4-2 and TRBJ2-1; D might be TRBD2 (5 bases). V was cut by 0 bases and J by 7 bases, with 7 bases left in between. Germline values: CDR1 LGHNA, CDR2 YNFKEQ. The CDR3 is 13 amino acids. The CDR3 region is CASSQDWRNEQFF. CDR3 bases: TGTGCCAGCAGCCAAGATTGGAGGAATGAGCAGTTCTTC.

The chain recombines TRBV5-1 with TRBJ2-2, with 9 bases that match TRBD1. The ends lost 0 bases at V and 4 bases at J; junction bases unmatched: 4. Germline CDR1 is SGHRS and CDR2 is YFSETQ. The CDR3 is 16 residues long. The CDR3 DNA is TGCGCCAGCAGCTTGGATGCGGACAGGGGCACCGGGGAGCTGTTTTTT. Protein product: CASSLDADRGTGELFF.

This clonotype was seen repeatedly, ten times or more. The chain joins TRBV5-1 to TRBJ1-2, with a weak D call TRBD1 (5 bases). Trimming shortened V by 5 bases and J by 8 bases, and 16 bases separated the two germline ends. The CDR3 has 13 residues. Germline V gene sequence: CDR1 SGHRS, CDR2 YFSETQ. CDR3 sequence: CASRLQDMEGYTF. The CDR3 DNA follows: TGCGCCAGCAGACTACAGGACATGGAAGGCTACACCTTC.

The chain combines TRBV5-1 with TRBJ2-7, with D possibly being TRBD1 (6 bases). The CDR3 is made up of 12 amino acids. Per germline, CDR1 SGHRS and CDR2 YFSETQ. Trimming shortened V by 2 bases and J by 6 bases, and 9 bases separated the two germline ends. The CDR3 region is CASSFQGLEQYF. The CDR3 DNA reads TGCGCCAGCAGCTTCCAGGGGCTCGAGCAGTACTTC.

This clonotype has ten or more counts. CDR3 in DNA: TGTGCCACCGGGACGGAGCACAATGAGCAGTTCTTC. This gives the protein CATGTEHNEQFF. The V gene is TRBV24-1, the J gene TRBJ2-1; D might be TRBD1 or TRBD2, each matching 5 bases. Germline V lookup: CDR1 KGHDR, CDR2 SFDVKD. The CDR3 covers 12 residues. V lost 9 bases to trimming and J lost 5 bases, with 10 bases between them.

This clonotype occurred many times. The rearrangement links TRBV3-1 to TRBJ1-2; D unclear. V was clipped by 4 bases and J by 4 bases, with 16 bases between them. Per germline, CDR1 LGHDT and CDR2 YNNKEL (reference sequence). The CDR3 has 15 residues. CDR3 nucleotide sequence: TGTGCCAGCAGCCCTGGAGGTTCCAGGCCCTATGGCTACACCTTC. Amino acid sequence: CASSPGGSRPYGYTF.

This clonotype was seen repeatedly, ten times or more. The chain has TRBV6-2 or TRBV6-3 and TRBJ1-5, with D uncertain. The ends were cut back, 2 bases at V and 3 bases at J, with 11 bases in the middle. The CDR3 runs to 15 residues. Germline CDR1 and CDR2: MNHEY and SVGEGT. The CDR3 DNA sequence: TGTGCCAGCAGTTACCGGGTACGGGTCAATCAGCCCCAGCATTTT. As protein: CASSYRVRVNQPQHF.

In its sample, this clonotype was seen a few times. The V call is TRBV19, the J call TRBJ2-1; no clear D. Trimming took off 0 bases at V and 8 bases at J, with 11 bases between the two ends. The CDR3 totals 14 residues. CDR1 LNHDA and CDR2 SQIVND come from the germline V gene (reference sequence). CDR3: CASSIDRTTDEQFF. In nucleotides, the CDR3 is TGTGCCAGTAGTATAGACCGAACTACTGATGAGCAGTTCTTC.

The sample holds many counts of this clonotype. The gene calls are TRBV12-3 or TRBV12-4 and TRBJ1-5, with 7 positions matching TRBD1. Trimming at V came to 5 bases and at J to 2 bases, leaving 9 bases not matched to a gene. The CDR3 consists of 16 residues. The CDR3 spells CASSPRQGRGNQPQHF. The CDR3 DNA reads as TGTGCCAGCAGTCCACGACAGGGAAGAGGCAATCAGCCCCAGCATTTT.

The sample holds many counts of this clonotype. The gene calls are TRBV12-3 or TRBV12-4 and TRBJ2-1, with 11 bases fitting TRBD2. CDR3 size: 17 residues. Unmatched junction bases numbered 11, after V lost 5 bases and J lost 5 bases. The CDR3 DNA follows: TGTGCCAGCAGTGAAACGAGACTAGCGGGAATTGACAATGAGCAGTTCTTC. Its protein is CASSETRLAGIDNEQFF.

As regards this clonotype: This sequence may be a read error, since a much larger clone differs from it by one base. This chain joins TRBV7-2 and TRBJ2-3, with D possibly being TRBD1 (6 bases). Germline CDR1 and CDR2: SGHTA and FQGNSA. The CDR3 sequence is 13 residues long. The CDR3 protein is CASRSGGTDTLYF. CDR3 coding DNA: TGTGCCAGCAGATCTGGGGGCACAGATACGCTGTATTTT.

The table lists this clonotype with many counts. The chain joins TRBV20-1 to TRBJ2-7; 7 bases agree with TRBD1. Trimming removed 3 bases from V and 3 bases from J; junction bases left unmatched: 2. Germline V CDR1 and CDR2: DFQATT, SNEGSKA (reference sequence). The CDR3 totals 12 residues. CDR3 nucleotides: TGCAGTGCTAGGAGGGACAGCTACGAGCAGTACTTC. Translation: CSARRDSYEQYF.

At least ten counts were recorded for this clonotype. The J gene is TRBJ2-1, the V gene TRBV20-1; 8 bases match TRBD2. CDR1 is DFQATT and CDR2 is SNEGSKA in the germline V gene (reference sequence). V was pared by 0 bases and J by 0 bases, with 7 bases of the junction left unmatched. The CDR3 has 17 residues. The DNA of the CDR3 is TGCAGTGCTAGAGACTCACTAGCGGAAAGCTCCTACAATGAGCAGTTCTTC. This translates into CSARDSLAESSYNEQFF.

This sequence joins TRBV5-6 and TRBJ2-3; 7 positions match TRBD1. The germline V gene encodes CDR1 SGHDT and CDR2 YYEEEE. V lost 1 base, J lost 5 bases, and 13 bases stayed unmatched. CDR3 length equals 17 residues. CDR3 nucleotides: TGTGCCAGCAGCTTGTATGAGTACAGGGGATCAGGAGATACGCAGTATTTT. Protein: CASSLYEYRGSGDTQYF.

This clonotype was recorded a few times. CDR3 coding DNA: TGTGCCAGCAGCGCGTACTACGAGACGCGCAACTATGGCTACACCTTC. Translating gives CASSAYYETRNYGYTF. The chain joins TRBV11-2 to TRBJ1-2; D is ambiguous. This CDR3 is built from 16 residues. Trimming shortened V by 5 bases and J by 2 bases, and 18 bases separated the two germline ends. Germline V gives CDR1 SGHAT, CDR2 FQNNGV.

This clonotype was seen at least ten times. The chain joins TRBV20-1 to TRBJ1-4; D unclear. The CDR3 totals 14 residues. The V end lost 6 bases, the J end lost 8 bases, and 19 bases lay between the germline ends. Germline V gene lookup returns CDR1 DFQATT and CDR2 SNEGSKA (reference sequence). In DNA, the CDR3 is TGCAGTGCCCTAGTGCCAGGTAGCCTGGAAAAACTGTTTTTT. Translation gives CSALVPGSLEKLFF.

The CDR3 sequence: CASSLVGTGGTDTQYF. The CDR3 coding sequence is TGTGCCAGCTCCCTCGTCGGGACAGGGGGCACAGATACGCAGTATTTT. This rearrangement joins TRBV18 to TRBJ2-3, with 10 bases that match TRBD1. The CDR3 consists of 16 residues. The junction had 7 bases not matched to a gene; V was cut back by 6 bases and J by 1 base. Germline loops: CDR1 KGHSH, CDR2 LQKENI.

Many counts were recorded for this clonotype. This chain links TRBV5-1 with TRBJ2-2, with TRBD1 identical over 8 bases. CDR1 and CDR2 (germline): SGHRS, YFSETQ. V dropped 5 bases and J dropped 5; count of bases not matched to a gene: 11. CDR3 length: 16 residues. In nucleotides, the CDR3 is TGCGCCAGCAGATCCTCACCAGGGGGCCGGACCGGGGAGCTGTTTTTT. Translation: CASRSSPGGRTGELFF.

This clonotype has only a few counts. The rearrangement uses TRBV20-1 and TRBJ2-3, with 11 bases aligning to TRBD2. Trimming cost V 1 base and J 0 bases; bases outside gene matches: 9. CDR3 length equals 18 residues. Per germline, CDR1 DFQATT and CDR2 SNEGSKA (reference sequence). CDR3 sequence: CSARAGLADVPSTDTQYF. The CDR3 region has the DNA TGCAGTGCTAGAGCGGGACTAGCGGACGTTCCTAGCACAGATACGCAGTATTTT.

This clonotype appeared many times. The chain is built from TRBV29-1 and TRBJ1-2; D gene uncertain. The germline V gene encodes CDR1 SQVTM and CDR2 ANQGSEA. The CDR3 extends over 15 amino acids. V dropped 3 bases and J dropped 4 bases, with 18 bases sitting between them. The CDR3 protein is CSVENGGVTPYGYTF. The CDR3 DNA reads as TGCAGCGTTGAGAACGGCGGGGTAACTCCCTATGGCTACACCTTC.

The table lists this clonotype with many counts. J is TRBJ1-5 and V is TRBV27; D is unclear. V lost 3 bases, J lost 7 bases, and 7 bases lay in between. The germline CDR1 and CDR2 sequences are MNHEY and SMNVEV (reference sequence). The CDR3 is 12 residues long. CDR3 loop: CASSFGGQPQHF. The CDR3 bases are TGTGCCAGCAGTTTCGGAGGGCAGCCCCAGCATTTT.

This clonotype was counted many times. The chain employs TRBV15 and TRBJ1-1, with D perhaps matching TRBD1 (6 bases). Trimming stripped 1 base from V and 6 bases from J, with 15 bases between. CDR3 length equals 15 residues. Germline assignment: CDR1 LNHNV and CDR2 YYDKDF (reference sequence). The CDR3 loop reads CATSRGGRGDAEAFF. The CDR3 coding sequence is TGTGCCACCAGCAGAGGAGGCAGGGGTGACGCTGAAGCTTTCTTT.

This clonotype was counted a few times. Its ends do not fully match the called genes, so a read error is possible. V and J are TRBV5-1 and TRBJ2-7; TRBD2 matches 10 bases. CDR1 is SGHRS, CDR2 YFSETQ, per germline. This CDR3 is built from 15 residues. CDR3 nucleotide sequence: TGCGCCAGCAGCTTGGACCCTAGCGGGAGTTACGGGCAGTACTTC. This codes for CASSLDPSGSYGQYF.

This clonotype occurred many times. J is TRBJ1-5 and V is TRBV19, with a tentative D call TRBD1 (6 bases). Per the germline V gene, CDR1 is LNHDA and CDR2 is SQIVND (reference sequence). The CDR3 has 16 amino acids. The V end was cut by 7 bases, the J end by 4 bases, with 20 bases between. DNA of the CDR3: TGTGCCAGTACCCCAAGGAGGGGGGCTGATAATCAGCCCCAGCATTTT. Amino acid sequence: CASTPRRGADNQPQHF.

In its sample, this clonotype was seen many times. The CDR3 here is CASSSSDRDHEQYF. DNA for the CDR3: TGTGCCAGCAGTTCTTCCGACAGGGACCACGAGCAGTACTTC. The chain couples TRBV12-3 or TRBV12-4 to TRBJ2-7, with 7 bases fitting TRBD1. CDR3 size: 14 residues. Losses at the gene ends were 4 bases for V and 5 bases for J; bases not matched to a gene: 8.